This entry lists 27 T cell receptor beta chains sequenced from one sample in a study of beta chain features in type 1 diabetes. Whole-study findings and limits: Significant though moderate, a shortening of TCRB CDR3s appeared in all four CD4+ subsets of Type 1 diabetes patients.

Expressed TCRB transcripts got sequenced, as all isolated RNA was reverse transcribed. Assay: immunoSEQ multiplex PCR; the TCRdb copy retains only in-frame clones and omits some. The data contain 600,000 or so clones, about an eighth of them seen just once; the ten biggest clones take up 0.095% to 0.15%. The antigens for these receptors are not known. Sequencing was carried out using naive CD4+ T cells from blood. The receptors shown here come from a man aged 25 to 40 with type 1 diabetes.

CDR3 nucleotide sequence: TGTGCCAGCAGTGGCCGGGGGGGACCCAACTATGGCTACACCTTC. It encodes CASSGRGGPNYGYTF. The V and J genes are TRBV28 and TRBJ1-2, with D tentatively TRBD1 (5 bases). Germline CDR1 reads MDHEN; CDR2 reads SYDVKM. The ends were cut back, 5 bases at V and 2 bases at J, with 15 bases in the middle. The CDR3 has 15 amino acids.

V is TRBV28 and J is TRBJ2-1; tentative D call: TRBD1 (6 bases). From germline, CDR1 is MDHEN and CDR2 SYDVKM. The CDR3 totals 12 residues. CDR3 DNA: TGTGGGACCAGGGGCTCCTACAATGAGCAGTTCTTC. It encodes CGTRGSYNEQFF. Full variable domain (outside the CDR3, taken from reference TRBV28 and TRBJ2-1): DVKVTQSSRYLVKRTGEKVFLECVQDMDHENMFWYRQDPGLGLRLIYFSYDVKMKEKGDIPEGYSVSREKKERFSLILESASTNQTSMYLCGTRGSYNEQFFGPGTRLTVL.

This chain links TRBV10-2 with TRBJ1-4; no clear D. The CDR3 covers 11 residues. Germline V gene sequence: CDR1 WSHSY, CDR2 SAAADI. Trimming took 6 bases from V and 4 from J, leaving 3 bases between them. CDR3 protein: CASRDNEKLFF. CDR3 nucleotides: TGCGCCAGCAGGGATAATGAAAAACTGTTTTTT.

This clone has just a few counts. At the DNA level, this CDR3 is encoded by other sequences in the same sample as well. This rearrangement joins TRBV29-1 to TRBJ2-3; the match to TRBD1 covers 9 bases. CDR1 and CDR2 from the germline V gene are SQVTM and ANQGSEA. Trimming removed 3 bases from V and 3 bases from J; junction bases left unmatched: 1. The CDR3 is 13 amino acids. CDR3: CSVETGGTDTQYF. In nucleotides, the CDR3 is TGCAGCGTTGAGACAGGGGGTACAGATACGCAGTATTTT.

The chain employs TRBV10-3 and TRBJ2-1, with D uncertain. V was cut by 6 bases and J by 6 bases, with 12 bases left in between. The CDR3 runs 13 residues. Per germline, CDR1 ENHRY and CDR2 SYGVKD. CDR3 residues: CAISFNSPNEQFF. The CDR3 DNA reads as TGTGCCATCAGCTTCAACAGTCCCAATGAGCAGTTCTTC.

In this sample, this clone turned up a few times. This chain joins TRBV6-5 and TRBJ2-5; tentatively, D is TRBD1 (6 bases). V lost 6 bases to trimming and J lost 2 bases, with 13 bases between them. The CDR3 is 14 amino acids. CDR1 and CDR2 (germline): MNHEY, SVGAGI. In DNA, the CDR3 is TGTGCCAGCAGCCGACGGACAGCTCAAGAGACCCAGTACTTC. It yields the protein CASSRRTAQETQYF.

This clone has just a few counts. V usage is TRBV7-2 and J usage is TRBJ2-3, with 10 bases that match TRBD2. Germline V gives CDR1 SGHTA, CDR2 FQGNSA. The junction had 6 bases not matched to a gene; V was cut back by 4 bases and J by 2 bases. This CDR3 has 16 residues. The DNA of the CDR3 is TGTGCCAGCAGCTCCAGGACTAGCGGAGCCACAGATACGCAGTATTTT. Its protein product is CASSSRTSGATDTQYF.

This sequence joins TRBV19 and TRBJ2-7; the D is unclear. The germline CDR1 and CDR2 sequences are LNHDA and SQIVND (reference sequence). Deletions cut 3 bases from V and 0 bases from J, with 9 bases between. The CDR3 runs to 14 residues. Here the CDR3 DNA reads TGTGCCAGTAGTATGAGCAGGAACTCCTACGAGCAGTACTTC. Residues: CASSMSRNSYEQYF.

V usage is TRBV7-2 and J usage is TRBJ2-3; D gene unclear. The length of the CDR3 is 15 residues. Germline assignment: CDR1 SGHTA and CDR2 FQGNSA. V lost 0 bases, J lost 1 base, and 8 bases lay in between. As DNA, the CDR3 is TGTGCCAGCAGCTTAGCAGTACTGCGCACAGATACGCAGTATTTT. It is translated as CASSLAVLRTDTQYF.

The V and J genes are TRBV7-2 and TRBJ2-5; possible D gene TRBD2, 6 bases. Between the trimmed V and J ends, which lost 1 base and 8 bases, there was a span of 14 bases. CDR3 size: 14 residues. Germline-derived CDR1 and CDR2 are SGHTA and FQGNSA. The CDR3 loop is CASSLGGAGKTQYF. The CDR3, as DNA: TGTGCCAGCAGCTTAGGAGGCGCGGGGAAAACCCAGTACTTC.

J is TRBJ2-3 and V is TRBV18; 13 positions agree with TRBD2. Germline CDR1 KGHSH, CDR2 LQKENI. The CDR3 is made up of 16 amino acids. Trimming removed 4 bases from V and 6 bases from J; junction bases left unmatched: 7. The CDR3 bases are TGTGCCAGCTCACTGGGAGGGACTAGCGGGGCCGATACGCAGTATTTT. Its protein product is CASSLGGTSGADTQYF.

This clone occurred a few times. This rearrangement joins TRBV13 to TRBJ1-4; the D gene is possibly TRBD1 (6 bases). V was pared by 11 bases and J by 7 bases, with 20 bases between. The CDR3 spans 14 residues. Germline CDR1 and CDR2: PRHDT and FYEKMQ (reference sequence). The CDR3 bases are TGTGCCGGGGGCAGGGATGAGTTTCGTGAAAAACTGTTTTTT. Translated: CAGGRDEFREKLFF.

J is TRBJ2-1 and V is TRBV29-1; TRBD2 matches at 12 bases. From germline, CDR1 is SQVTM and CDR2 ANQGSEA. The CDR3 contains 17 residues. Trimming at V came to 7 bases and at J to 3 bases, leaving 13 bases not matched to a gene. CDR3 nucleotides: TGCAGCGCTGATACTAGCGGGGGGTTCTCCTACTACAATGAGCAGTTCTTC. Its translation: CSADTSGGFSYYNEQFF.

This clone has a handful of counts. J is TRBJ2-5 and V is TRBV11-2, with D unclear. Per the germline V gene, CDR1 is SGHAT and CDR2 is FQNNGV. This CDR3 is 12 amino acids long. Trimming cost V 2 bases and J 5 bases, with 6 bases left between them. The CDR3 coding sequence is TGTGCCAGCAGCTTATCGCTGGAGACCCAGTACTTC. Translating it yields CASSLSLETQYF.

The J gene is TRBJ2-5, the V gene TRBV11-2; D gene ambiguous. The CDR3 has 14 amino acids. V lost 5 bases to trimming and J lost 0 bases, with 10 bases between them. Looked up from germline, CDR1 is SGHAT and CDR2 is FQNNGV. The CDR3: CASSPELYQETQYF. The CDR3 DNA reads TGTGCCAGCAGCCCGGAGTTGTACCAAGAGACCCAGTACTTC.

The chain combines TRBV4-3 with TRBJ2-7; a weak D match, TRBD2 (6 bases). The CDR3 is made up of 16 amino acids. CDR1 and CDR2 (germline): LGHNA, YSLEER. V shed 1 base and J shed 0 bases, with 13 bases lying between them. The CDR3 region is CASSQGRGTFSYEQYF. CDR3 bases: TGCGCCAGCAGCCAAGGGCGGGGAACCTTCTCCTACGAGCAGTACTTC.

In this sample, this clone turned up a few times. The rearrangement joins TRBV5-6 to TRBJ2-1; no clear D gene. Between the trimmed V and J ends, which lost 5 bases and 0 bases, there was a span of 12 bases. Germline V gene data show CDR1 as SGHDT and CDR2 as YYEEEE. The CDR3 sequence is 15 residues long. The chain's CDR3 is CASSPRGNSYNEQFF. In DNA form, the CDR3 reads TGTGCCAGCAGTCCTAGAGGAAACTCCTACAATGAGCAGTTCTTC.

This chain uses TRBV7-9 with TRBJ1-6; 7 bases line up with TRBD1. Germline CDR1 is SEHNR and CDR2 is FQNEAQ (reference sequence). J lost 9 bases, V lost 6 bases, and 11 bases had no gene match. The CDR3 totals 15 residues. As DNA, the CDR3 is TGTGCCAGCAGTTTGGGACAGTCAAAGTTTTCACCCCTCCACTTT. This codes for CASSLGQSKFSPLHF. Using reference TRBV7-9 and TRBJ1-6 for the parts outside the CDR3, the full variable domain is DTGVSQNPRHKITKRGQNVTFRCDPISEHNRLYWYRQTLGQGPEFLTYFQNEAQLEKSRLLSDRFSAERPKGSFSTLEIQRTEQGDSAMYLCASSLGQSKFSPLHFGNGTRLTVT.

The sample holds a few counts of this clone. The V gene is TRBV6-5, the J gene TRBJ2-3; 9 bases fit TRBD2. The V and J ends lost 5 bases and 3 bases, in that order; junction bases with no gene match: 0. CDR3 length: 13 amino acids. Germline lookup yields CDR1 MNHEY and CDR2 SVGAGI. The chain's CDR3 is CASSLAGTDTQYF. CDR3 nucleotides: TGTGCCAGCAGTCTAGCGGGAACAGATACGCAGTATTTT.

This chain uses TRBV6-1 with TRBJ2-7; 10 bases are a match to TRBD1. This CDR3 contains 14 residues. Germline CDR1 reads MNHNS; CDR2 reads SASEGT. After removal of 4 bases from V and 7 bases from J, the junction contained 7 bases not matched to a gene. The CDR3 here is CASSGRQGANEQYF. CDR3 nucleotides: TGTGCCAGCAGTGGAAGACAGGGGGCTAATGAGCAGTACTTC.

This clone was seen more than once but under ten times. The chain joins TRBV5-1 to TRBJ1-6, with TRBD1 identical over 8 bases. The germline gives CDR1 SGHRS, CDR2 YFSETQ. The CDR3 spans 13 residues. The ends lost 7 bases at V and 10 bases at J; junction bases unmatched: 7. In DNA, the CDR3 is TGCGCCAGCGGGCCGGGACAGGAATCACCCCTCCACTTT. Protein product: CASGPGQESPLHF.

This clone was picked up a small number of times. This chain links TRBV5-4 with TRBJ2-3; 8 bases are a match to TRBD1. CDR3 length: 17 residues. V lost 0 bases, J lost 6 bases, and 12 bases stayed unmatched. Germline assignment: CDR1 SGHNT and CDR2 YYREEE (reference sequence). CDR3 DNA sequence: TGTGCCAGCAGCTTGGCCCTGAGACAGGGGCGCAAGGATACGCAGTATTTT. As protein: CASSLALRQGRKDTQYF.

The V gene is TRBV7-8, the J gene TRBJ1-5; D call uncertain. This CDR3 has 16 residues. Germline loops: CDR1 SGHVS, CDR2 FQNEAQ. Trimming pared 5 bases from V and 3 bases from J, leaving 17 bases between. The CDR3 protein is CASSQDGSLNNQPQHF. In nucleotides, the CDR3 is TGTGCCAGCAGCCAAGATGGGAGCCTAAACAATCAGCCCCAGCATTTT.

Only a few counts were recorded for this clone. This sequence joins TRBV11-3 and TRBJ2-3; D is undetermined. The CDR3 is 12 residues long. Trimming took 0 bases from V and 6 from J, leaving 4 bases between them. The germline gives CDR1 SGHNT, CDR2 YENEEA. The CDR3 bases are TGTGCCAGCAGCTTAGACGCGGATACGCAGTATTTT. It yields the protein CASSLDADTQYF.

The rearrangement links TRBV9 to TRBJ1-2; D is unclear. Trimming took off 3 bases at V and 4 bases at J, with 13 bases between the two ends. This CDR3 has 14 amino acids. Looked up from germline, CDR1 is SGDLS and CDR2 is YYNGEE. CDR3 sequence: CASSARRHGYGYTF. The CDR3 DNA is TGTGCCAGCAGCGCGAGAAGACACGGCTATGGCTACACCTTC.

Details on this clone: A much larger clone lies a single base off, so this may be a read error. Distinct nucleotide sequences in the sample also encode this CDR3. The CDR3 is CASSSLETQYF. CDR3 nucleotide sequence: TGTGCCAGCAGCTCCCTAGAGACCCAGTACTTC. The V call is TRBV7-6, the J call TRBJ2-5; D not resolved. In germline, CDR1 is SGHVS, CDR2 FNYEAQ. CDR3 length: 11 amino acids. V lost 4 bases, J lost 4 bases, and 4 bases lay in between.

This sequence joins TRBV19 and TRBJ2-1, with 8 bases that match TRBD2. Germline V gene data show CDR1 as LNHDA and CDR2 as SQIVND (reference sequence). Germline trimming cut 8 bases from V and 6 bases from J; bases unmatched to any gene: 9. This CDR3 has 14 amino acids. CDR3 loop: CASRDGGAGNEQFF. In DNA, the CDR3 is TGTGCCAGTCGGGACGGGGGGGCCGGCAATGAGCAGTTCTTC.